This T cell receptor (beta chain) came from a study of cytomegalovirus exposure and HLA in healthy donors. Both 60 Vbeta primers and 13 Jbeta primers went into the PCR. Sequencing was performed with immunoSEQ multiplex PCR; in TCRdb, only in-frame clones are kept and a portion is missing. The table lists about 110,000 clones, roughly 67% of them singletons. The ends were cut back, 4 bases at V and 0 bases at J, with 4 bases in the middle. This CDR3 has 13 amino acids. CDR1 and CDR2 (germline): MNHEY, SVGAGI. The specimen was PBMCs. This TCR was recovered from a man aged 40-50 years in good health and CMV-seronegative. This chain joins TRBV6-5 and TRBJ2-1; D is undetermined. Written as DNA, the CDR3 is TGTGCCAGCAGTTCAGACTCCTACAATGAGCAGTTCTTC. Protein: CASSSDSYNEQFF.